The rows below give T cell receptor beta chains drawn from one sample of a study of T cell responses to AZD1222 COVID-19 vaccine. Sequencing used immunoSEQ multiplex PCR; TCRdb keeps in-frame clones, though not all of them. The sample yields some 120,000 clones, about 92% seen once. Sequenced here: peripheral blood, sampled on day 0 of AZD1222 vaccination. These receptors all stem from an adult in good health. CDR3s include the opening cysteine and the closing phenylalanine or tryptophan. The order of the fields is V gene, J gene, D gene, clone size, CDR3 DNA, CDR3 protein. A D gene is named only where the DNA matches it firmly. The size entry is marked missing in some rows and otherwise reads once, few, many or a size class.

V gene: TRBV7-9; J gene: TRBJ1-2; D gene: NA; clone size: NA; CDR3 DNA: TGTGCCAGCAGCTTAGGCGCCGGCTACACCTTC; CDR3 protein: CASSLGAGYTF
V gene: TRBV2; J gene: TRBJ1-1; D gene: NA; clone size: NA; CDR3 DNA: TGTGCCAGCAGTATGGGCGTGTTCTCCACTGAAGCTTTCTTT; CDR3 protein: CASSMGVFSTEAFF
V gene: TRBV4-2; J gene: TRBJ1-2; D gene: NA; clone size: NA; CDR3 DNA: TGTGCCAGCAGCCAAGTATCCGGGGCTAACTATGGCTACACCTTC; CDR3 protein: CASSQVSGANYGYTF
V gene: TRBV11-3; J gene: TRBJ2-3; D gene: NA; clone size: NA; CDR3 DNA: TGTGCCAGCAGTCCTGCGGGCAGGGGGAGGACAGATACGCAGTATTTT; CDR3 protein: CASSPAGRGRTDTQYF
V gene: TRBV30; J gene: TRBJ1-1; D gene: TRBD1; clone size: NA; CDR3 DNA: TGTGCCTGGAGTAAGACAGGGGGCTACACTGAAGCTTTCTTT; CDR3 protein: CAWSKTGGYTEAFF
V gene: TRBV6-5; J gene: TRBJ1-1; D gene: NA; clone size: NA; CDR3 DNA: TGTGCCAGCAGTCCCCCGGCCAGGGGACCTGAAGCTTTCTTT; CDR3 protein: CASSPPARGPEAFF
V gene: TRBV10-3; J gene: TRBJ2-7; D gene: NA; clone size: NA; CDR3 DNA: TGTGCCATCAGTGAAAATGGAGAGCAGTACTTC; CDR3 protein: CAISENGEQYF
V gene: TRBV19; J gene: TRBJ1-2; D gene: NA; clone size: few; CDR3 DNA: TGTGCCAGTAGTATAGATCCTGGGGCGAATGGCTACACCTTC; CDR3 protein: CASSIDPGANGYTF
V gene: TRBV7-2; J gene: TRBJ2-2; D gene: NA; clone size: NA; CDR3 DNA: TGTGCCAGCAGCCGGGACCCCTTTCCCGGGGAGCTGTTTTTT; CDR3 protein: CASSRDPFPGELFF
V gene: TRBV5-1; J gene: TRBJ1-2; D gene: NA; clone size: NA; CDR3 DNA: TGCGCCAGCAGCTTGGTGACCGGCCCAACTATGGGGTACACCTTC; CDR3 protein: CASSLVTGPTMGYTF
V gene: TRBV29-1; J gene: TRBJ2-6; D gene: TRBD1; clone size: NA; CDR3 DNA: TGCAGCGCTACGGGACAGGGGACTTTAGGAGCCAACGTCCTGACTTTC; CDR3 protein: CSATGQGTLGANVLTF
V gene: TRBV29-1; J gene: TRBJ1-1; D gene: TRBD1; clone size: few; CDR3 DNA: TGCAGCGTTTGGCAGGGGGGGGGCACTGAAGCTTTCTTT; CDR3 protein: CSVWQGGGTEAFF
V gene: TRBV10-1; J gene: TRBJ1-5; D gene: NA; clone size: once; CDR3 DNA: TGCGCCAGCAGTGTATCGGGGTTAGGTCAGCCCCAGCATTTT; CDR3 protein: CASSVSGLGQPQHF
V gene: TRBV9; J gene: TRBJ1-3; D gene: NA; clone size: NA; CDR3 DNA: TGTGCCAGCAGCGCACGGCTGCCCTCTGGAAACACCATATATTTT; CDR3 protein: CASSARLPSGNTIYF
V gene: TRBV3-1/TRBV3-2; J gene: TRBJ1-3; D gene: TRBD1; clone size: NA; CDR3 DNA: TGTGCCAGCAGCCAAACAGGGGGCTCTGGAAACACCATATATTTT; CDR3 protein: CASSQTGGSGNTIYF
V gene: TRBV28; J gene: TRBJ2-1; D gene: TRBD1; clone size: NA; CDR3 DNA: TGTGCCAGCAGCCGCACTCCTTCAGGGGGCTTCTCTTACAATGAGCAGTTCTTC; CDR3 protein: CASSRTPSGGFSYNEQFF
V gene: TRBV6-1; J gene: TRBJ1-1; D gene: NA; clone size: NA; CDR3 DNA: TGTGCCAGCAGTGAGGAGGGTGGTTTCGACACTGAAGCTTTCTTT; CDR3 protein: CASSEEGGFDTEAFF
V gene: TRBV6-5; J gene: TRBJ2-3; D gene: TRBD2; clone size: NA; CDR3 DNA: TGTGCCAGCAGTTACGCGCTAGCGGGAGGGCGTGGTACGCAGTATTTT; CDR3 protein: CASSYALAGGRGTQYF
V gene: TRBV7-2; J gene: TRBJ2-1; D gene: TRBD2; clone size: NA; CDR3 DNA: TGTGCCAGCAGCTGGGGGACTAGCGGGAGGGCCGGGCGAGCTGAGCAGTTCTTC; CDR3 protein: CASSWGTSGRAGRAEQFF
V gene: TRBV12-3/TRBV12-4; J gene: TRBJ2-1; D gene: NA; clone size: NA; CDR3 DNA: TGTGCCAGCAGTTTGGGTGTCCATGAGCAGTTCTTC; CDR3 protein: CASSLGVHEQFF
V gene: TRBV14; J gene: TRBJ2-1; D gene: NA; clone size: NA; CDR3 DNA: TGTGCCAGCAGCCCCTCACTTAACAATGAGCAGTTCTTC; CDR3 protein: CASSPSLNNEQFF
V gene: TRBV18; J gene: TRBJ1-3; D gene: NA; clone size: NA; CDR3 DNA: TGTGCCAGCTCACAGGGATTTTTACGCACCATATATTTT; CDR3 protein: CASSQGFLRTIYF
V gene: TRBV28; J gene: TRBJ2-1; D gene: TRBD2; clone size: NA; CDR3 DNA: TGTGCCAGCCCCCCTGGGACTAGCGGGAGGACGTTGAATGAGCAGTTCTTC; CDR3 protein: CASPPGTSGRTLNEQFF
V gene: TRBV7-6; J gene: TRBJ2-1; D gene: NA; clone size: NA; CDR3 DNA: TGTGCCAGCAGCCTCATCGAGGACGCCATCAATGAGCAGTTCTTC; CDR3 protein: CASSLIEDAINEQFF
V gene: TRBV14; J gene: TRBJ2-1; D gene: NA; clone size: NA; CDR3 DNA: TGTGCCAGCAGCCAGATCGGGGTAAGGGCGACAATTGAGCAGTTCTTC; CDR3 protein: CASSQIGVRATIEQFF
V gene: TRBV27; J gene: TRBJ1-6; D gene: NA; clone size: NA; CDR3 DNA: TGTGCCAGCAGTTTAGCGAGCTCCTATAATTCACCCCTCCACTTT; CDR3 protein: CASSLASSYNSPLHF
V gene: TRBV4-1; J gene: TRBJ1-1; D gene: TRBD1; clone size: NA; CDR3 DNA: TGCGCCAGCAGACAAACAGGGGGGACTGAAGCTTTCTTT; CDR3 protein: CASRQTGGTEAFF
V gene: TRBV5-1; J gene: TRBJ2-2; D gene: NA; clone size: NA; CDR3 DNA: TGCGCCAGCAGCTTGGGGGTAACCGGGGAGCTGTTTTTT; CDR3 protein: CASSLGVTGELFF
V gene: TRBV7-9; J gene: TRBJ1-4; D gene: TRBD1; clone size: NA; CDR3 DNA: TGTGCCAGCAGCTTAGACAGGACAGGTGAAAAACTGTTTTTT; CDR3 protein: CASSLDRTGEKLFF
V gene: TRBV4-1; J gene: TRBJ2-1; D gene: NA; clone size: NA; CDR3 DNA: TGCGCCAGCAGCCAAGGAAAAGGTAGCCACAATGAGCAGTTCTTC; CDR3 protein: CASSQGKGSHNEQFF
V gene: TRBV27; J gene: TRBJ2-7; D gene: TRBD2; clone size: NA; CDR3 DNA: TGTGCCAGCGCCCCACTAGCGGGGCCCTACGAGCAGTACTTC; CDR3 protein: CASAPLAGPYEQYF
V gene: TRBV4-1; J gene: TRBJ2-1; D gene: TRBD2; clone size: NA; CDR3 DNA: TGCGCCAGCAGCCAACGGACTAGCGGGAGGGGTTGGAATGAGCAGTTCTTC; CDR3 protein: CASSQRTSGRGWNEQFF
V gene: TRBV2; J gene: TRBJ1-5; D gene: NA; clone size: NA; CDR3 DNA: TGTGCCAGCACTAGGGAACATAGCAATCAGCCCCAGCATTTT; CDR3 protein: CASTREHSNQPQHF
V gene: TRBV7-9; J gene: TRBJ2-3; D gene: NA; clone size: NA; CDR3 DNA: TGTGCCAGCAGCTTCGTCACCTACCGCACAGATACGCAGTATTTT; CDR3 protein: CASSFVTYRTDTQYF
V gene: TRBV19; J gene: TRBJ1-2; D gene: NA; clone size: NA; CDR3 DNA: TGTGCCACGTATCGGGAGACTCGTACTAACTATGGCTACACCTTC; CDR3 protein: CATYRETRTNYGYTF
V gene: TRBV6-5; J gene: TRBJ2-7; D gene: TRBD2; clone size: NA; CDR3 DNA: TGTGCCAGCAGTTACGGACTAGCGGGACAAATCTACGAGCAGTACTTC; CDR3 protein: CASSYGLAGQIYEQYF
V gene: TRBV4-1; J gene: TRBJ2-7; D gene: NA; clone size: once; CDR3 DNA: TGCGCCAGCAGCCAACGGGGCAGGGAAGGTGGGCAGTACTTC; CDR3 protein: CASSQRGREGGQYF
V gene: TRBV27; J gene: TRBJ2-7; D gene: TRBD2; clone size: NA; CDR3 DNA: TGTGCCAGCAGTTACAGACTAGCGGGATTATTCTACGAGCAGTACTTC; CDR3 protein: CASSYRLAGLFYEQYF
V gene: TRBV2; J gene: TRBJ2-2; D gene: NA; clone size: NA; CDR3 DNA: TGTGCCAGCAGTGAGGACAGGCAAATCGGGAGCTTGGCCGGGGAGCTGTTTTTT; CDR3 protein: CASSEDRQIGSLAGELFF
V gene: TRBV2; J gene: TRBJ2-3; D gene: NA; clone size: NA; CDR3 DNA: TGTGCCAGCAGAGCGGGACAGGGAAGGAAGCGGGAGGGGGATACGCAGTATTTT; CDR3 protein: CASRAGQGRKREGDTQYF
V gene: TRBV11-2; J gene: TRBJ2-1; D gene: TRBD2; clone size: NA; CDR3 DNA: TGTGCCAGCAGCCAAGACGGGCTAGCGGGAGATAGGAGTTACAATGAGCAGTTCTTC; CDR3 protein: CASSQDGLAGDRSYNEQFF
V gene: TRBV4-1; J gene: TRBJ1-2; D gene: NA; clone size: NA; CDR3 DNA: TGCGCCAGCAGCCCGCAAGAGGGGGGATATGGCTACACCTTC; CDR3 protein: CASSPQEGGYGYTF
V gene: TRBV5-1; J gene: TRBJ2-7; D gene: NA; clone size: NA; CDR3 DNA: TGCGCCAGCAGCCCTGACTACCTCCCTAACGAGCAGTACTTC; CDR3 protein: CASSPDYLPNEQYF
V gene: TRBV28; J gene: TRBJ2-2; D gene: NA; clone size: NA; CDR3 DNA: TGTGCCAGCATGTATTTTCCCGGGGAGCTGTTTTTT; CDR3 protein: CASMYFPGELFF
V gene: TRBV7-7; J gene: TRBJ2-1; D gene: TRBD2; clone size: NA; CDR3 DNA: TGTGCTAGCAGCTTAGCAACTAGCGGGAAGGGTGAGCAGTTCTTC; CDR3 protein: CASSLATSGKGEQFF
V gene: TRBV14; J gene: TRBJ2-3; D gene: NA; clone size: once; CDR3 DNA: TGTGCCAGCTCCCAGGACGCCACAGATACGCAGTATTTT; CDR3 protein: CASSQDATDTQYF
V gene: TRBV10-2; J gene: TRBJ2-1; D gene: NA; clone size: NA; CDR3 DNA: TGCGCCAGCACCTCGCGGAGGTCCTACAATGAGCAGTTCTTC; CDR3 protein: CASTSRRSYNEQFF
V gene: TRBV18; J gene: TRBJ2-1; D gene: TRBD2; clone size: NA; CDR3 DNA: TGTGCCAGCTCACCAATCCTAGCGGTTCAGGGCGGTGAGCAGTTCTTC; CDR3 protein: CASSPILAVQGGEQFF
V gene: TRBV29-1; J gene: TRBJ1-2; D gene: TRBD1; clone size: NA; CDR3 DNA: TGCAGCGTTGAAGATTGGGGTCCGGAGACAGGGGGACGAGCTAACTATGGCTACACCTTC; CDR3 protein: CSVEDWGPETGGRANYGYTF
V gene: TRBV27; J gene: TRBJ2-3; D gene: NA; clone size: NA; CDR3 DNA: TGTGCCAGCCGGGTGGGAGTTCGGCGCACAGATACGCAGTATTTT; CDR3 protein: CASRVGVRRTDTQYF
V gene: TRBV6-5; J gene: TRBJ1-3; D gene: NA; clone size: NA; CDR3 DNA: TGTGCCAGCAGCCAGGCTTTGCCCCCTGGAAACACCATATATTTT; CDR3 protein: CASSQALPPGNTIYF
V gene: TRBV2; J gene: TRBJ2-6; D gene: NA; clone size: NA; CDR3 DNA: TGTGCCAGCAGGCAGGCCCTCGGGGCCAACGTCCTGACTTTC; CDR3 protein: CASRQALGANVLTF
V gene: TRBV5-1; J gene: TRBJ2-1; D gene: TRBD2; clone size: NA; CDR3 DNA: TGCGCCAGCAGCTCAGGACTAGCGGGAGGTGGGAGTGAGCAGTTCTTC; CDR3 protein: CASSSGLAGGGSEQFF
V gene: TRBV6-6; J gene: TRBJ2-4; D gene: TRBD2; clone size: NA; CDR3 DNA: TGTGCCAGCAGTCAGGGACTAGCGGGAGGGCAGGACATTCAGTACTTC; CDR3 protein: CASSQGLAGGQDIQYF